Detailed here is one T cell receptor beta chain. The protocol was immunoSEQ multiplex PCR, while the TCRdb copy is restricted to in-frame clones and leaves out a portion. The sample lists about 400,000 clones, about 90% occurring once. Trimming took off 0 bases at V and 9 bases at J, with 9 bases between the two ends. CDR3 length equals 13 residues. The germline V gene encodes CDR1 LGHDT and CDR2 YNNKEL (reference sequence). This sample was included in a study of blood T cell repertoires in COVID-19. Study overall: Acute and convalescent COVID-19 samples came from the United States, Italy and Spain.

The study drew participants aged about 18 to 90 years from 20 to 30 US areas. Membership in each cohort depended on participant-reported clinical history. The chain combines TRBV3-1 (or the pseudogene TRBV3-2) with TRBJ1-5, with D unresolved. The sample taken for sequencing was PBMCs or T cells enriched from blood (not recorded which). This TCR was sampled from a woman younger than 45 who had recovered from COVID-19. The CDR3 loop reads CASSQDMGRPQHF. DNA for the CDR3: TGTGCCAGCAGCCAAGATATGGGCCGGCCCCAGCATTTT.